One sample yielded the 31 T cell receptor beta chains listed below, sequenced in a study of CD8 T cells in ankylosing spondylitis. TCRdb processed the 5' RACE reads anew with MiXCR; each CDR3 protein has one entry. This sample has over 100,000 distinct CDR3 sequences; around 7% occur once, and the top ten carry roughly an eighth. The sequenced sample consisted of blood, either unsorted or a sorted T cell fraction (not recorded which). These TCRs come from a male donor with ankylosing spondylitis or in good health (not recorded which).

This clonotype was counted ten times or more. The chain joins TRBV28 to TRBJ2-3; D remains ambiguous. The CDR3 consists of 15 residues. The germline V and J ends were trimmed by 5 bases and 2 bases, with 14 bases remaining between them. Germline V CDR1 and CDR2: MDHEN, SYDVKM. In DNA form, the CDR3 reads TGTGCCAGCAGTCACACGGACCGCTCCACAGATACGCAGTATTTT. Protein product: CASSHTDRSTDTQYF.

In its sample, this clonotype was seen many times. The chain recombines TRBV5-1 with TRBJ2-3, with D tentatively TRBD2 (5 bases). V lost 1 base to trimming and J lost 6 bases, with 12 bases between them. CDR1 is SGHRS and CDR2 is YFSETQ in the germline V gene. The CDR3 totals 14 residues. CDR3 amino acids: CASSLRSGGDTQYF. CDR3 in DNA: TGCGCCAGCAGCTTGAGGAGCGGCGGGGATACGCAGTATTTT.

This clonotype was counted many times. The chain employs TRBV5-1 and TRBJ1-1; the D gene is possibly TRBD1 (5 bases). There are 15 residues in the CDR3. Trimming took 0 bases from V and 5 from J, leaving 14 bases between them. CDR1 is SGHRS and CDR2 is YFSETQ in the germline V gene. In nucleotides, the CDR3 is TGCGCCAGCAGCTTGGAGATGGGGGGACGGACTGAAGCTTTCTTT. Protein product: CASSLEMGGRTEAFF.

This clonotype was detected many times. J is TRBJ1-2 and V is TRBV5-1; no clear D. This CDR3 has 13 residues. V dropped 4 bases and J dropped 4 bases, with 11 bases sitting between them. CDR1 and CDR2 from the germline V gene are SGHRS and YFSETQ. The CDR3 region is CASSLDGSYGYTF. The CDR3 coding sequence is TGCGCCAGCAGCCTGGACGGAAGCTATGGCTACACCTTC.

V is TRBV13 and J is TRBJ2-7; D not certain. The CDR3 runs to 15 residues. Germline V gene lookup returns CDR1 PRHDT and CDR2 FYEKMQ (reference sequence). V dropped 2 bases and J dropped 0 bases, with 11 bases sitting between them. The CDR3 sequence: CASSLFGPISYEQYF. The CDR3 bases are TGTGCCAGCAGCTTATTCGGACCGATCTCCTACGAGCAGTACTTC.

This clonotype was detected ten times or more. The rearrangement links TRBV5-1 to TRBJ2-4, with D possibly TRBD1 on 6 matching bases. The CDR3 is 16 residues long. V lost 0 bases, J lost 3 bases, and 13 bases lay in between. Germline values: CDR1 SGHRS, CDR2 YFSETQ. The CDR3 loop reads CASSLGGGRGKNIQYF. The CDR3, as DNA: TGCGCCAGCAGCTTGGGTGGGGGCCGAGGCAAAAACATTCAGTACTTC.

This clonotype was found many times. This chain joins TRBV6-5 and TRBJ1-4; D might be TRBD1 (5 bases). The germline V gene has CDR1 MNHEY and CDR2 SVGAGI. V was clipped by 3 bases and J by 8 bases, with 22 bases between them. There are 17 residues in the CDR3. CDR3 nucleotide sequence: TGTGCCAGCAGTTATCTTCCCCCCGGGACCAAAGAGGAAAAACTGTTTTTT. Translating it yields CASSYLPPGTKEEKLFF.

This clonotype was observed at least ten times. The chain employs TRBV19 and TRBJ2-4; 8 bases line up with TRBD1. Germline CDR1 reads LNHDA; CDR2 reads SQIVND (reference sequence). J was trimmed by 0 bases and V by 6 bases; bases with no gene match: 7. This CDR3 has 16 amino acids. The CDR3 reads CASSGQGTPAKNIQYF. CDR3 DNA sequence: TGTGCCAGTAGCGGACAGGGAACCCCAGCCAAAAACATTCAGTACTTC.

This clonotype occurred many times. V and J are TRBV6-5 and TRBJ2-5; D is perhaps TRBD1 (6 bases). This CDR3 contains 15 residues. Per the germline V gene, CDR1 is MNHEY and CDR2 is SVGAGI. V was shortened by 2 bases and J by 1 base, with 11 bases between the two germline ends. CDR3 DNA: TGTGCCAGCAGTTACGGGGGCGTTGCCCAAGAGACCCAGTACTTC. It codes for CASSYGGVAQETQYF.

This clonotype has a count of ten or more. The chain has TRBV29-1 and TRBJ2-3; no firm D call. With 4 bases removed from V and 6 bases from J, the gap between germline ends came to 17 bases. The CDR3 runs 14 residues. The germline gives CDR1 SQVTM, CDR2 ANQGSEA. As DNA, the CDR3 is TGCAGCGTTGGACGACTCCAACTACCGGATACGCAGTATTTT. Its translation: CSVGRLQLPDTQYF.

As regards this clonotype: A read error is possible here, since a much larger clone lies one base away. The chain recombines TRBV20-1 with TRBJ1-5; D is unclear. Germline assignment: CDR1 DFQATT and CDR2 SNEGSKA (reference sequence). The CDR3 contains 14 residues. In nucleotides, the CDR3 is TGCGGTGCTAGTTTGCCCGATAGCAATCAGCCCCAGCATTTT. It codes for CGASLPDSNQPQHF.

In this sample, this clonotype turned up many times. The V call is TRBV5-1, the J call TRBJ2-1; 10 positions agree with TRBD1. This CDR3 is built from 15 residues. Germline V gives CDR1 SGHRS, CDR2 YFSETQ. The V gene end was trimmed by 4 bases and the J gene end by 5 bases; junction bases not matched to a gene: 6. The CDR3 DNA reads as TGCGCCAGCAGCCCCCGGGACAGGGGAGACAATGAGCAGTTCTTC. Translating gives CASSPRDRGDNEQFF.

This clonotype was recorded at least ten times. The chain is built from TRBV12-3 or TRBV12-4 and TRBJ2-5; 13 bases are a match to TRBD2. The CDR3 sequence is 16 residues long. Trimming took 5 bases from V and 3 from J; bases not matched to a gene: 6. The CDR3 loop reads CASSQGLAGQEETQYF. For the CDR3, the DNA is TGTGCCAGCAGTCAGGGACTAGCGGGACAGGAAGAGACCCAGTACTTC.

This clonotype was picked up many times. The V and J genes are TRBV20-1 and TRBJ2-6, with 8 bases lining up with TRBD1. Germline V gene sequence: CDR1 DFQATT, CDR2 SNEGSKA (reference sequence). J gave up 0 bases and V 0 bases, and 10 bases lay outside the gene matches. The CDR3 spans 19 residues. CDR3 coding DNA: TGCAGTGCTAGAGATACCTACAGGGGGACCAGCTCTGGGGCCAACGTCCTGACTTTC. This codes for CSARDTYRGTSSGANVLTF.

This clonotype was counted many times. The chain is built from TRBV12-3 or TRBV12-4 and TRBJ2-1; the D is unclear. The CDR3 covers 16 residues. V was trimmed by 4 bases and J by 8 bases, leaving 21 bases between them. The CDR3 spells CASSSLSAPQADEQFF. The CDR3 DNA reads as TGTGCCAGCAGTTCCCTTTCTGCGCCTCAAGCCGATGAGCAGTTCTTC.

The J gene is TRBJ2-5, the V gene TRBV10-3; 14 bases align to TRBD2. V gave up 3 bases and J gave up 5 bases; unmatched junction bases: 5. The CDR3 spans 16 residues. CDR1 and CDR2 from the germline V gene are ENHRY and SYGVKD. CDR3 protein: CAISDAGTSGGETQYF. CDR3 DNA: TGTGCCATCAGTGATGCCGGGACTAGCGGGGGTGAGACCCAGTACTTC.

This clonotype was seen repeatedly, ten times or more. The chain has TRBV29-1 and TRBJ1-3, with D tentatively TRBD1 (5 bases). V was pared by 7 bases and J by 4 bases, with 8 bases between. The germline V gene encodes CDR1 SQVTM and CDR2 ANQGSEA. The CDR3 contains 11 residues. CDR3 protein: CSARDGNTIYF. The CDR3 coding sequence is TGCAGCGCCAGGGACGGAAACACCATATATTTT.

In this sample, this clonotype turned up many times. The J gene is TRBJ2-3, the V gene TRBV4-2; the D gene is possibly TRBD1 (5 bases). CDR3 length equals 15 residues. Per the germline V gene, CDR1 is LGHNA and CDR2 is YNFKEQ. V lost 1 base and J lost 2, with 10 bases in between. The CDR3 region is CASSQGDRDTDTQYF. The CDR3 DNA reads TGTGCCAGCAGCCAAGGCGACAGAGACACAGATACGCAGTATTTT.

This clonotype has at least ten counts. This rearrangement joins TRBV15 to TRBJ2-7; D is perhaps TRBD2 (6 bases). In germline, CDR1 is LNHNV, CDR2 YYDKDF (reference sequence). V lost 1 base and J 2 bases, leaving 15 bases between the germline ends. CDR3 size: 16 residues. As DNA, the CDR3 is TGTGCCACCAGCAGAGGTGGGCTAGCGAAAACCTACGAGCAGTACTTC. Amino acids: CATSRGGLAKTYEQYF. The full variable domain, rest sourced from reference TRBV15 and TRBJ2-7, is DAMVIQNPRYQVTQFGKPVTLSCSQTLNHNVMYWYQQKSSQAPKLLFHYYDKDFNNEADTPDNFQSRRPNTSFCFLDIRSPGLGDTAMYLCATSRGGLAKTYEQYFGPGTRLTVT.

This clonotype was seen ten or more times. The rearrangement uses TRBV5-1 and TRBJ2-3, with D possibly TRBD2 on 5 matching bases. This CDR3 region has 14 residues. The V gene lost 2 bases and the J gene lost 6 bases, with 13 bases spanning the gap. In germline, CDR1 is SGHRS, CDR2 YFSETQ. The CDR3 region is CASSFPGMIDTQYF. The CDR3 DNA is TGCGCCAGCAGCTTCCCCGGGATGATTGATACGCAGTATTTT.

This clonotype was seen ten or more times. J is TRBJ1-1 and V is TRBV7-8, with 10 bases that match TRBD1. CDR1 and CDR2 from the germline V gene are SGHVS and FQNEAQ. The V gene end was trimmed by 5 bases and the J gene end by 6 bases; junction bases not matched to a gene: 6. The CDR3 extends over 14 amino acids. CDR3 amino acids: CASSPGQGDPEAFF. In nucleotides, the CDR3 is TGTGCCAGCAGCCCCGGACAGGGGGACCCTGAAGCTTTCTTT.

This clonotype occurred many times. The chain recombines TRBV29-1 with TRBJ2-1, with TRBD2 matching 7 bases. The CDR3 runs 14 residues. The ends lost 6 bases at V and 3 bases at J; junction bases unmatched: 8. The germline CDR1 and CDR2 sequences are SQVTM and ANQGSEA. CDR3 in DNA: TGCAGCGTCCGAGGACTAGTTCTCTACAATGAGCAGTTCTTC. Protein: CSVRGLVLYNEQFF.

This clonotype was seen repeatedly, ten times or more. This chain uses TRBV20-1 with TRBJ2-3; 7 nucleotides agree with TRBD2. The CDR3 has 15 residues. The germline CDR1 and CDR2 sequences are DFQATT and SNEGSKA (reference sequence). Trimming took 5 bases from V and 2 from J; bases not matched to a gene: 10. The CDR3 protein is CSAPTSADLTDTQYF. The CDR3 DNA reads TGCAGTGCTCCCACTAGCGCCGACCTCACAGATACGCAGTATTTT.

About this clonotype: One end of the junction is discordant with germline, which a read error may explain. V gene TRBV7-7 combines with J gene TRBJ2-1; 9 bases line up with TRBD2. Germline loops: CDR1 SSHAT, CDR2 FNYEAQ (reference sequence). The CDR3 is 16 residues long. The CDR3 nucleotides are TGTGCTAGCAGCTCCTCCCTAGCGGGAATCTACAATGAGCAGTTCTTC. Translating gives CASSSSLAGIYNEQFF.

This clonotype was observed at least ten times. This chain connects TRBV18 to TRBJ2-5; TRBD1 matches at 7 bases. The CDR3 runs 14 residues. V shed 6 bases, J shed 2 bases, and the junction held 6 bases outside the gene matches. Per the germline V gene, CDR1 is KGHSH and CDR2 is LQKENI. The CDR3 sequence is CASSPGQPQETQYF. The CDR3 DNA is TGTGCCAGCTCGCCGGGACAGCCACAAGAGACCCAGTACTTC.

This clonotype was recorded many times. The CDR3 protein is CASSGPSTAHEQYF. In nucleotides, the CDR3 is TGTGCCAGCAGTGGACCCTCAACGGCCCACGAGCAGTACTTC. This chain joins TRBV5-6 and TRBJ2-7; D unclear. CDR1 SGHDT and CDR2 YYEEEE come from the germline V gene. The CDR3 has 14 residues. Trimming shortened V by 5 bases and J by 5 bases, and 17 bases separated the two germline ends.

Turning to this clonotype: A much larger clone sits a single nucleotide away, making a read error possible. The chain couples TRBV18 to TRBJ2-7; a possible D gene is TRBD2 (6 bases). The germline V gene encodes CDR1 KGHSH and CDR2 LQKENI. Deletions cut 0 bases from V and 3 bases from J, with 12 bases between. This CDR3 comprises 15 residues. The CDR3 DNA reads TGTGCCAGCTCACCACCGGGACTCCCCCACTACGAGCAGTACTTC. Protein sequence: CASSPPGLPHYEQYF.

This clonotype was seen many times. The genes are TRBV19 and TRBJ2-3; 8 positions agree with TRBD2. Germline CDR1 reads LNHDA; CDR2 reads SQIVND (reference sequence). CDR3 length: 16 residues. With 0 bases clipped from V and 1 base from J, the junction kept 3 bases outside the gene matches. The CDR3 DNA follows: TGTGCCAGTAGTATAGACATGACTAGCGGCACAGATACGCAGTATTTT. This translates into CASSIDMTSGTDTQYF.

This clonotype was picked up many times. This chain uses TRBV20-1 with TRBJ2-6, with D perhaps TRBD1 (6 bases). Germline V lookup: CDR1 DFQATT, CDR2 SNEGSKA (reference sequence). Trimming stripped 1 base from V and 4 bases from J, with 14 bases between. The CDR3 spans 16 residues. The CDR3 protein is CSARATTGKGANVLTF. DNA of the CDR3: TGCAGTGCTAGAGCAACAACAGGGAAAGGGGCCAACGTCCTGACTTTC.

V gene TRBV5-1 combines with J gene TRBJ2-3; D remains unclear. The germline V gene encodes CDR1 SGHRS and CDR2 YFSETQ. Trimming took 4 bases from V and 0 from J, leaving 3 bases between them. The CDR3 has 12 amino acids. CDR3 nucleotides: TGCGCCAGCAGCGAAAGCACAGATACGCAGTATTTT. It yields the protein CASSESTDTQYF.

This clonotype was seen many times. The rearrangement links TRBV5-5 to TRBJ1-4, with a tentative D call TRBD1 (5 bases). Germline V CDR1 and CDR2: SGHKS, YYEKEE (reference sequence). The CDR3 is 15 residues long. Trimming removed 0 bases from V and 8 bases from J, with 14 bases in between. Here the CDR3 reads CASSLDPGLGEKLFF. The DNA for the CDR3 is TGTGCCAGCAGCTTGGACCCGGGACTTGGGGAAAAACTGTTTTTT. Filled out from reference TRBV5-5 and TRBJ1-4, the complete variable domain reads DAGVTQSPTHLIKTRGQQVTLRCSPISGHKSVSWYQQVLGQGPQFIFQYYEKEERGRGNFPDRFSARQFPNYSSELNVNALLLGDSALYLCASSLDPGLGEKLFFGSGTQLSVL.